This TCR beta chain was recorded in a study of technical replicates of blood from four donors. CDR3 length: 14 residues. Germline CDR1 is MNHNS and CDR2 is SASEGT. V lost 6 bases, J lost 4 bases, and 5 bases stayed unmatched. This table comes from immunoSEQ multiplex PCR, and its TCRdb copy is limited to in-frame clones, with some not included. This table holds 60,000 or so clones, 85% to 90% found once. The sample was PBMCs. This rearrangement joins TRBV6-1 to TRBJ2-2; 7 positions match TRBD1. The origin of this receptor is a human donor in good health. Some clones in this sample may be carry-over from other donors' samples. CDR3 sequence reads: CASRNPGGTGELFF. The CDR3 DNA follows: TGTGCCAGCAGAAACCCAGGGGGCACCGGGGAGCTGTTTTTT.